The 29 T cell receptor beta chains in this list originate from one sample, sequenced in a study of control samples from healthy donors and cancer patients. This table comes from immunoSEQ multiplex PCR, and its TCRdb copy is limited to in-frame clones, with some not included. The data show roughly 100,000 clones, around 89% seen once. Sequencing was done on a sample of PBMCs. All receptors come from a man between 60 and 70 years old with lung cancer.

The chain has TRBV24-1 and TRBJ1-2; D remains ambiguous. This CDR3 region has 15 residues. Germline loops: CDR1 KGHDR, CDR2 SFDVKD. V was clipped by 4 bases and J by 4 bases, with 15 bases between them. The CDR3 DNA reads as TGTGCCACCAGTGACCCTGTAACACTTCCCTATGGCTACACCTTC. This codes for CATSDPVTLPYGYTF.

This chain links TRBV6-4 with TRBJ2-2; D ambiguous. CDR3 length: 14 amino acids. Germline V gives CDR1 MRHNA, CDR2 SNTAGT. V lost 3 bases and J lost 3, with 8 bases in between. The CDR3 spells CASSERIYTGELFF. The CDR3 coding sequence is TGTGCCAGCAGTGAACGGATCTACACCGGGGAGCTGTTTTTT.

The CDR3 loop is CSVRTGAEAFF. The CDR3, as DNA: TGCAGCGTCCGGACGGGCGCTGAAGCTTTCTTT. This chain joins TRBV29-1 and TRBJ1-1; D uncertain. The CDR3 is 11 residues long. CDR1 SQVTM and CDR2 ANQGSEA come from the germline V gene. Trimming removed 6 bases at V and 6 bases at J, with 11 bases between.

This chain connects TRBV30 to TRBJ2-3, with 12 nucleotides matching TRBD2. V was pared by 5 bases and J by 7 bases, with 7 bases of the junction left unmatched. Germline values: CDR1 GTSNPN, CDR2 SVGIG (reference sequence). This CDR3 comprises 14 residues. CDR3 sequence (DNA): TGTGCCTGGGGAGGGACTAGCGGGCTTTATACGCAGTATTTT. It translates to CAWGGTSGLYTQYF.

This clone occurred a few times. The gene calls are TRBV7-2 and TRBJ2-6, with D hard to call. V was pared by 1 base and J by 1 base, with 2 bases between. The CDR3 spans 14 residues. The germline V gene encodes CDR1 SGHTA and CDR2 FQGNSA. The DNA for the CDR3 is TGTGCCAGCAGCTTAGATTCTGGGGCCAACGTCCTGACTTTC. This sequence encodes CASSLDSGANVLTF.

CDR3 in amino acids: CAISEWTGGDTEAFF. In DNA form, the CDR3 reads TGTGCCATCAGTGAGTGGACCGGGGGAGACACTGAAGCTTTCTTT. The chain carries TRBV10-3 and TRBJ1-1; D perhaps matches TRBD1 (5 bases). The germline V gene has CDR1 ENHRY and CDR2 SYGVKD. The CDR3 length is 15 residues. V lost 1 base and J lost 3, with 12 bases in between.

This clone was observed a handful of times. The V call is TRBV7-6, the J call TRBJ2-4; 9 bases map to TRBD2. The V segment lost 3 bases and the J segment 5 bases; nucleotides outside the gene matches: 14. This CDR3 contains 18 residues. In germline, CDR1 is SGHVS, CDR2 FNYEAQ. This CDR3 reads CASSLSPPAGGQENIQYF. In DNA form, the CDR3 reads TGTGCCAGCAGCTTGAGTCCTCCGGCGGGGGGGCAGGAAAACATTCAGTACTTC.

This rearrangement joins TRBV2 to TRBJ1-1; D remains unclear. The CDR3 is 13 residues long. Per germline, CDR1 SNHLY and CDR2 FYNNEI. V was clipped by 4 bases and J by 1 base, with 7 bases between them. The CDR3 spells CASSGTANTEAFF. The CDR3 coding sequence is TGTGCCAGCAGTGGGACGGCGAACACTGAAGCTTTCTTT.

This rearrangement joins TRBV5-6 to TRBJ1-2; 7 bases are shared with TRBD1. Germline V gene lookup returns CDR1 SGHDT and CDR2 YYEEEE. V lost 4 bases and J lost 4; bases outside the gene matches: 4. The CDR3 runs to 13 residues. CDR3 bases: TGTGCCAGCAGCCTTGGACAGGTCTATGGCTACACCTTC. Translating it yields CASSLGQVYGYTF.

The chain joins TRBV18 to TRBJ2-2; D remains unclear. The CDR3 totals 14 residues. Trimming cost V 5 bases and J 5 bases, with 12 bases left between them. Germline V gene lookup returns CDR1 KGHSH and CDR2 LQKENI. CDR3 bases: TGTGCCAGCTCAGGGCAAAAGGAAACCGGGGAGCTGTTTTTT. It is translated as CASSGQKETGELFF.

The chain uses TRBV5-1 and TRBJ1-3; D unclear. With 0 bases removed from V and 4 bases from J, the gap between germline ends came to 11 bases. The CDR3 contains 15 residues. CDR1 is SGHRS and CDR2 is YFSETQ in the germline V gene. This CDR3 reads CASSLVGSDGNTIYF. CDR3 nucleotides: TGCGCCAGCAGCTTGGTGGGGTCAGACGGAAACACCATATATTTT.

CDR3 in DNA: TGTGCCTGGAGTACGCGGGGACAGGGGGCGTATGGCTACACCTTC. Translating it yields CAWSTRGQGAYGYTF. The gene calls are TRBV30 and TRBJ1-2; 12 nucleotides line up with TRBD1. This CDR3 comprises 15 residues. Germline assignment: CDR1 GTSNPN and CDR2 SVGIG (reference sequence). Trimming took 2 bases from V and 5 from J; bases not matched to a gene: 6.

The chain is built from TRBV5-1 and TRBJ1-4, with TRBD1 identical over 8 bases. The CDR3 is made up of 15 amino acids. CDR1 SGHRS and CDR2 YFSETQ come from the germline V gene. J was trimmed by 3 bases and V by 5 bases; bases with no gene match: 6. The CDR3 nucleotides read TGCGCCAGCAGATTCCTGACAGGGGCTAATGAAAAACTGTTTTTT. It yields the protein CASRFLTGANEKLFF.

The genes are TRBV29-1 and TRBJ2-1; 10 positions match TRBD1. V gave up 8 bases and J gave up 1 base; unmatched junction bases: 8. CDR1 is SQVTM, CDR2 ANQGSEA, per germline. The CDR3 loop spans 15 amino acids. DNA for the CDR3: TGCAGCTCGAGACAGGGGGCAGGTTCCTACAATGAGCAGTTCTTC. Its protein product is CSSRQGAGSYNEQFF.

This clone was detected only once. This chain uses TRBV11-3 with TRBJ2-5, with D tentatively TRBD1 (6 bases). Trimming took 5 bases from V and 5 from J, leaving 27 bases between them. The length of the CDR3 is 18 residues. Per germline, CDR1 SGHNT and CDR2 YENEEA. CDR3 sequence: CASSDRVPGHSLWETQYF. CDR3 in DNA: TGTGCCAGCAGCGACCGAGTCCCGGGACATAGTCTGTGGGAGACCCAGTACTTC.

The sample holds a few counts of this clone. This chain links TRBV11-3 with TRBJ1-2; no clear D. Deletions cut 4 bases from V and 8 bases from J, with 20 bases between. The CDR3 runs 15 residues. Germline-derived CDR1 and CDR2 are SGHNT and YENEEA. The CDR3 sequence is CASSSTRTGSSGYTF. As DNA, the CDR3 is TGTGCCAGCAGCTCAACACGGACGGGGTCTTCGGGCTACACCTTC.

CDR3 nucleotides: TGTGCCAGCAGCCTTACCAACTATGGCTACACCTTC. Protein product: CASSLTNYGYTF. The chain combines TRBV3-1 (or the pseudogene TRBV3-2) with TRBJ1-2, with unresolved D. The ends were cut back, 4 bases at V and 2 bases at J, with 5 bases in the middle. The CDR3 runs 12 residues. CDR1 and CDR2 (germline): LGHDT, YNNKEL (reference sequence).

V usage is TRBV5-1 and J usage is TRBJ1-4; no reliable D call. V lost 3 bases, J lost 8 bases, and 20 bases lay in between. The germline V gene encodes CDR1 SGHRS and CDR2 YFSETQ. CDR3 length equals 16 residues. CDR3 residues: CASSSRPGKPGEKLFF. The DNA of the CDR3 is TGCGCCAGCAGCTCCCGGCCGGGAAAACCGGGAGAAAAACTGTTTTTT.

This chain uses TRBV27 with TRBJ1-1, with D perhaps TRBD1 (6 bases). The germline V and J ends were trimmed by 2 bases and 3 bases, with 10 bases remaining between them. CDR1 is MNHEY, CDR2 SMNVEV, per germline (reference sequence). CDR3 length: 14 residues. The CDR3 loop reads CASSLVPGDTEAFF. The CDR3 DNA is TGTGCCAGCAGTTTAGTCCCAGGGGACACTGAAGCTTTCTTT.

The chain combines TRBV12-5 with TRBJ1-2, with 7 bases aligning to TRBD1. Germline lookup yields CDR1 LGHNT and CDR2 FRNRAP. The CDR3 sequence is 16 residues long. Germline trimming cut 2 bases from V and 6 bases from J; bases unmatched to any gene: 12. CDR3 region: CASGLNRGQGMDGYTF. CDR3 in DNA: TGTGCTAGTGGTTTGAACAGGGGCCAGGGGATGGATGGCTACACCTTC.

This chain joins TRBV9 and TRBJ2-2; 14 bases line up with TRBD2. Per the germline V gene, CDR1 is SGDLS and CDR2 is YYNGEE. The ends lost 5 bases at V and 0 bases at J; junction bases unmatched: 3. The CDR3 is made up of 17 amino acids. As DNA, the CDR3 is TGTGCCAGCAGTGGACTAGCGGGGGGAACGAACACCGGGGAGCTGTTTTTT. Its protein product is CASSGLAGGTNTGELFF.

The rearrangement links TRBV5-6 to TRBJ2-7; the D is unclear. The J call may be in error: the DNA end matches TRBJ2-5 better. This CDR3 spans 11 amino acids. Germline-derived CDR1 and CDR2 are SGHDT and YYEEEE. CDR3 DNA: TGTGCCAGCAGCTCAGGAGAGACCCAGTACTTC. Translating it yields CASSSGETQYF.

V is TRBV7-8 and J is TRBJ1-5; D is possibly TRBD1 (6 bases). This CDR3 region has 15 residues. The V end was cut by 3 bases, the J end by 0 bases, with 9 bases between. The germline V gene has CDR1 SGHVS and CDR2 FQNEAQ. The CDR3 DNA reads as TGTGCCAGCAGCTTGGACAGTGTTAGCAATCAGCCCCAGCATTTT. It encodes CASSLDSVSNQPQHF.

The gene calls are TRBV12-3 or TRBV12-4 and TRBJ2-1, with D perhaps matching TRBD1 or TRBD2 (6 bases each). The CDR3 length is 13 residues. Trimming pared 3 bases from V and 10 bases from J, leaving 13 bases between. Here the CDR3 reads CASSLWGADEQFF. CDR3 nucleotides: TGTGCCAGCAGTTTGTGGGGGGCGGACGAGCAGTTCTTC.

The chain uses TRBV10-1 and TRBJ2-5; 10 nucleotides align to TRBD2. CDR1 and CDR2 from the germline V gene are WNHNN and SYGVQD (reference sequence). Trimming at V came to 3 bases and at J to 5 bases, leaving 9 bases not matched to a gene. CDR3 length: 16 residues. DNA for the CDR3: TGCGCCAGCAGTGATAGGGGTAGCGGGGGGCGTGAGACCCAGTACTTC. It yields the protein CASSDRGSGGRETQYF.

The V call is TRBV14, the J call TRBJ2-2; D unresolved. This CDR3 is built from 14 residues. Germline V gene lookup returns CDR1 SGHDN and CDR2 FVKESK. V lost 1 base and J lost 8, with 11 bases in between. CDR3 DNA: TGTGCCAGCAGCCAAGTTACGCTATTTGGGGAGCTGTTTTTT. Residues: CASSQVTLFGELFF.

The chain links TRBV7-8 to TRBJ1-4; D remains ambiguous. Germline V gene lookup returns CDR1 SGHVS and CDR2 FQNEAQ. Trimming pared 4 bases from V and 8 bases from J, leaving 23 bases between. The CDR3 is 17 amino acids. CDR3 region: CASSSGGGLTLGEKLFF. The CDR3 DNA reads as TGTGCCAGCAGCTCCGGTGGAGGTTTGACCTTAGGAGAAAAACTGTTTTTT.

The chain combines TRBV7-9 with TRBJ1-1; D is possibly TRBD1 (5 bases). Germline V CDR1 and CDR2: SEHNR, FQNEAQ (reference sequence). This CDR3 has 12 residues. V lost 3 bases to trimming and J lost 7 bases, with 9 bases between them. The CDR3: CASSLGRDEAFF. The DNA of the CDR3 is TGTGCCAGCAGCTTGGGGCGGGATGAAGCTTTCTTT.

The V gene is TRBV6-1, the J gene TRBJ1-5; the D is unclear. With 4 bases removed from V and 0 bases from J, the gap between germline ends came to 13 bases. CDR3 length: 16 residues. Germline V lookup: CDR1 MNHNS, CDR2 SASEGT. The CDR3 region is CASSATPGHSNQPQHF. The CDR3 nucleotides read TGTGCCAGCAGTGCTACGCCGGGCCATAGCAATCAGCCCCAGCATTTT.